The TCR beta chain under discussion was sequenced for a study of T cells after yellow fever vaccination. Study-level information: With SMART-Seq v4 Ultra Low Input, the fractions containing low cell numbers were prepared. Whole-study findings and limits: Boosting was followed by the reappearance of most primary-vaccination clones (about 96% CD4, more than 70% CD8). CD4 and CD8 compartments shared a small share of clonotypes, likely from convergent recombination.

TCRdb fed the 5' RACE reads into MiXCR, producing one record per CDR3 protein. The sample records about 510,000 distinct CDR3 sequences, around a fifth being singletons. Trimming left V 5 bases short and J 0 bases short, with 14 bases between. This CDR3 contains 15 residues. This clonotype was seen a few times. The antigen is undetermined. Sequences were derived from PBMCs, sampled less than 25 days after the first yellow fever vaccination. The sequence came from a young man who received the YFV17D yellow fever vaccine. J is TRBJ2-7 and V is TRBV12-3 or TRBV12-4, with D maybe TRBD1 (6 bases). The CDR3 region is CASSRDRPSSYEQYF. The CDR3, as DNA: TGTGCCAGCAGTAGAGACAGGCCGAGCTCCTACGAGCAGTACTTC.